These T cell receptor beta chains were read from a single sample in a study of identifying expanded T cells in peripheral blood. Sequencing used immunoSEQ multiplex PCR; TCRdb keeps in-frame clones, though not all of them. Counted here are 90,000 to 120,000 clones, roughly 90% occurring once; the ten biggest clones make up 15% to 20%. Sequenced: blood. The receptor source for this set is a person aged 18 to 70 in good health. CDR3s include the opening cysteine and the closing phenylalanine or tryptophan. The D gene is left open where the match is weak. Clone size is shown for a subset of rows, as once, few, many or a class of expanded clone.

J gene	V gene	clone size	D gene	CDR3 protein	CDR3 DNA
TRBJ2-1	TRBV11-2	once	TRBD2	CASSSRGIRMGGGYNEQFF	TGTGCCAGCAGCTCGCGGGGCATTCGAATGGGCGGGGGTTACAATGAGCAGTTCTTC
TRBJ1-3	TRBV4-3	.	.	CASSQEPGPASGNTIYF	TGCGCCAGCAGCCAAGAGCCCGGACCGGCCTCTGGAAACACCATATATTTT
TRBJ1-2	TRBV19	.	.	CASSTDSYGYTF	TGTGCCAGTAGTACGGACAGCTATGGCTACACCTTC
TRBJ2-1	TRBV7-9	.	.	CASRSKGQPYNEQFF	TGTGCCAGCAGATCCAAAGGACAGCCTTACAATGAGCAGTTCTTC
TRBJ1-5	TRBV6-6	.	TRBD1	CASSSGQVSNQPQHF	TGTGCCAGCAGTTCGGGACAGGTTAGCAATCAGCCCCAGCATTTT
TRBJ1-5	TRBV7-2	.	.	CASSHSAPTTRQPQHF	TGTGCCAGCAGCCACTCCGCCCCTACTACGAGGCAGCCCCAGCATTTT
TRBJ2-2	TRBV18	.	.	CASSPDRISGPGELFF	TGTGCCAGCTCACCCGACAGGATTTCGGGGCCCGGGGAGCTGTTTTTT
TRBJ1-2	TRBV5-1	.	TRBD1	CASSYLTGGGYTF	TGCGCCAGCAGCTATCTGACAGGGGGTGGCTACACCTTC
TRBJ2-2	TRBV7-2	.	TRBD2	CASSLGLAGGSGGGELFF	TGTGCCAGCAGCTTAGGACTAGCGGGGGGTTCCGGAGGCGGGGAGCTGTTTTTT
TRBJ2-7	TRBV11-2	.	.	CASSLRRDEQYF	TGTGCCAGCAGCTTACGCCGCGACGAGCAGTACTTC
TRBJ1-6	TRBV7-2	.	.	CASSLTGSNSPLHF	TGTGCCAGCAGCTTGACAGGTTCTAATTCACCCCTCCACTTT
TRBJ2-1	TRBV7-2	.	TRBD2	CASSSSGGHSYNEQFF	TGTGCCAGCAGCTCTAGCGGGGGCCACTCCTACAATGAGCAGTTCTTC
TRBJ1-5	TRBV7-2	.	.	CASSSPRPDSYYQPQHF	TGTGCCAGCAGCTCTCCCCGACCTGACAGTTACTATCAGCCCCAGCATTTT
TRBJ2-3	TRBV6-5	.	.	CAIQSADTQYF	TGTGCCATCCAATCCGCCGATACGCAGTATTTT
TRBJ2-7	TRBV7-9	.	.	CASSLGHNYEQYF	TGTGCCAGCAGCTTAGGGCACAACTACGAGCAGTACTTC
TRBJ2-3	TRBV7-6	.	TRBD2	CASSPSGRFLLDTQYF	TGTGCCAGCAGCCCATCCGGGAGGTTCCTTTTGGATACGCAGTATTTT
TRBJ1-2	TRBV5-4	once	.	CASSLAIPLGGNYGYTF	TGTGCCAGCAGCTTGGCTATACCGCTCGGGGGAAACTATGGCTACACCTTC
TRBJ2-6	TRBV5-1	once	TRBD1	CASSSGGQGNSGANVLTF	TGCGCCAGCAGCTCTGGGGGACAGGGCAACTCTGGGGCCAACGTCCTGACTTTC
TRBJ2-1	TRBV7-9	many	.	CASSLLPGVDEQFF	TGTGCCAGCAGCTTACTACCCGGTGTGGATGAGCAGTTCTTC
TRBJ1-2	TRBV28	.	TRBD1	CASRTPGTGGHRGYTF	TGTGCCAGCAGAACCCCGGGGACAGGGGGCCACCGTGGCTACACCTTC
TRBJ2-1	TRBV2	.	TRBD2	CASSGGASGGVEKFF	TGTGCCAGCAGTGGAGGAGCTAGCGGGGGGGTGGAGAAGTTCTTC
TRBJ2-5	TRBV11-2	.	.	CASSIGAYLAGNETQYF	TGTGCCAGCAGTATTGGGGCCTACCTGGCGGGGAACGAGACCCAGTACTTC
TRBJ2-2	TRBV5-8	.	.	CASSLWQGTTGELFF	TGTGCCAGCAGCTTGTGGCAGGGTACCACCGGGGAGCTGTTTTTT
TRBJ2-7	TRBV11-2	.	.	CASSLPPGLNGYEQYF	TGTGCCAGCAGCTTACCTCCCGGGTTGAACGGCTACGAGCAGTACTTC